This T cell receptor (beta chain) is from a study of spatial heterogeneity in lung cancer (dated by TCRdb to the late 2010s). In the study overall: Beta-chain transcripts were consistently detected in greater numbers than alpha-chain transcripts, which likely reflects a higher abundance of beta-chain transcripts. In the raw uncorrected reads, each unique combination of TCR and UMI appeared more than ten times on average. In non-small cell lung cancer, the study quantitatively compared TCR alpha and beta repertoires across several tumor regions, matched nontumor lung, and blood. TCR repertoire features were related to nonsynonymous mutation counts determined by whole-exome sequencing of tumor tissue. At surgery, some 220 tumor regions, 64 matched nontumor lung samples and more than 50 PBMC samples were TCR-sequenced for both alpha and beta chains.

Reading the label with the study, this specimen's time point is: sample taken at primary tumor resection. Whole RNA extracted from tumor and nontumor lung tissue, or from cryopreserved PBMC samples, was used for TCR sequencing without cell sorting. Donors were 72 patients with early-stage, untreated non-small cell lung cancer from the lung TRACERx cohort. Patients were selected for TCR sequencing only if sufficient RNA was available from at least two tumor regions. The CDR3 runs 16 residues from the cysteine to the phenylalanine. Of the read, only the CDR3 DNA is kept; its 48 bases are in frame from base 1. In the germline V gene, CDR1 corresponds to MNHEY and CDR2 to SVGAGI. For this chain, trimming is 5 bases at the V end and 7 bases at the J end, and the number of junction bases without a gene match is 14. The method behind the library was 5' RACE. The sequencer listed for this sample is NextSeq 500. In the TCR library protocol, a unique molecular identifier was attached to each TCR cDNA molecule so that PCR and sequencing errors could be corrected. The paper's processing steps were these. Decombinator tools were used for TCR identification, UMI-based error correction and CDR3 extraction. Expanded TCRs were defined as those above a frequency of 2 per 1,000, corresponding to the top 1% of the tumor frequency distribution. Renyi diversity was calculated using the R vegan package after each repertoire was subsampled 100 times to 5,000 TCRs. CDR3 similarity networks were constructed using string-kernel similarity of amino acid triplets, with links drawn between CDR3s whose pairwise similarity was above 0.82. TCRdb trimmed the raw reads at Q25, called clones with MiXCR and kept productive beta chains. Merged by CDR3 protein, the rows form single entries marked with the most common genes and DNA. TCRdb assigned the V and J calls; the authors' analysis was not used. This sample holds 25,000 or so distinct CDR3 sequences; roughly 4.5% were observed only once. Of the sample, about 5% is held by the ten largest clones.

This clonotype appeared many times. The specificity of this receptor is unknown. Qualities for individual bases were not recorded, and no much larger clone is one base off. On the study overall, not on this receptor specifically: Confirming at a functional level the hypothesis that regional TCRs recognize regional mutations was considered to require additional single-cell paired TCR alpha and beta sequencing. Ubiquitous expanded tumor TCRs showed up in blood more often at tumor resection than at routine follow-up.

The sequencing here drew on PBMCs, taken at surgery. Recombination connected TRBV6-5 to TRBJ1-2; TRBD1 agrees with 9 junctional bases. The source of this sequence is a male donor with early-stage non-small cell lung cancer. The sequence in DNA is TGTGCCAGCAGTCGCGATAACGGGGGACAGGGCGCTGGCTACACCTTC. Translated, it gives CASSRDNGGQGAGYTF.